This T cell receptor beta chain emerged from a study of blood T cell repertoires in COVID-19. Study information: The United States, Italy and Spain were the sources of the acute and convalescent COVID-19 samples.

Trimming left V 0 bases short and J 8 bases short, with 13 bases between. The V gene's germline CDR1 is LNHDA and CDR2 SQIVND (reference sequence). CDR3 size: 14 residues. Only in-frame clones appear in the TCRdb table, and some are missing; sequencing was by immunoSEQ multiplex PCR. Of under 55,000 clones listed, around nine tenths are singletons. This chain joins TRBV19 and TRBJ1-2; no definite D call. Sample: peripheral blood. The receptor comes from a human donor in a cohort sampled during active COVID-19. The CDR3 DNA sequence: TGTGCCAGTAGTATAGACACCGCCGTCCGGGGCTACACCTTC. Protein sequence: CASSIDTAVRGYTF.